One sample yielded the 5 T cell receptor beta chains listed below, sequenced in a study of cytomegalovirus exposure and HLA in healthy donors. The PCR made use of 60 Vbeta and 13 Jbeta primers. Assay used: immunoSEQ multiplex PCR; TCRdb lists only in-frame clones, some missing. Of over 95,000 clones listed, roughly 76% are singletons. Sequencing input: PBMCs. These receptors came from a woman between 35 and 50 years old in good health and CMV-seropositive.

The CDR3 region is CASSGSREKLFF. The DNA for the CDR3 is TGTGCCAGTAGTGGTTCTAGGGAAAAACTGTTTTTT. This chain joins TRBV19 and TRBJ1-4; D unresolved. Germline lookup yields CDR1 LNHDA and CDR2 SQIVND (reference sequence). The CDR3 extends over 12 amino acids. The V end was cut by 5 bases, the J end by 8 bases, with 9 bases between.

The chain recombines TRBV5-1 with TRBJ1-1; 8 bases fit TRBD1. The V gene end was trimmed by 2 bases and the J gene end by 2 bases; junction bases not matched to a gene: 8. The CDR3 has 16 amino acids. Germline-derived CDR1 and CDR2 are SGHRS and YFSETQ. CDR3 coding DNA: TGCGCCAGCAGCTTAACTACAGGGGGATATAACACTGAAGCTTTCTTT. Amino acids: CASSLTTGGYNTEAFF.

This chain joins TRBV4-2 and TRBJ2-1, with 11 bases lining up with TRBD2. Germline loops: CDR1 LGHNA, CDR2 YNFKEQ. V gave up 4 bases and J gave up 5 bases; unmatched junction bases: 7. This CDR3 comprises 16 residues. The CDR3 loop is CASSPPLAGGHNEQFF. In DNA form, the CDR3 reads TGTGCCAGCAGCCCCCCTCTAGCGGGGGGTCACAATGAGCAGTTCTTC.

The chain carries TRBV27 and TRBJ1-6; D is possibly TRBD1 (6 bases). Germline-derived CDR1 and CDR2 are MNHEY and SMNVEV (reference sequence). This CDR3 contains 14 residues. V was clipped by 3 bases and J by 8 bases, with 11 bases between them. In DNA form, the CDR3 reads TGTGCCAGCAGTTTCGGGACAAACTATTCACCCCTCCACTTT. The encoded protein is CASSFGTNYSPLHF.

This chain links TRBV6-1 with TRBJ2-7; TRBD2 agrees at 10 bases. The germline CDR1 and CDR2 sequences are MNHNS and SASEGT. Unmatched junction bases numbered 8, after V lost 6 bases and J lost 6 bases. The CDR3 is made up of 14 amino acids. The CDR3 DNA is TGTGCCAGCAGAATCGCTAGCGGGGGAGGCGAGCAGTACTTC. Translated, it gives CASRIASGGGEQYF.